What follows are 8 T cell receptor beta chains derived from one specimen sequenced in a study of CD8+ T cells in alopecia areata. Treatment described: oral pan-JAK inhibitor, 5-10 mg twice daily. cDNA prepared by RNA extraction and subsequent reverse transcription served as the template for sequencing. Sequenced by immunoSEQ multiplex PCR; TCRdb stores in-frame clones only, minus some. The sample yields a few hundred thousand clones, around 65% seen once. Specimen: CD4+ T cells sorted from blood, collected between weeks 43 and 45, from a patient treated with tofacitinib. The receptor source for this set is a human donor with alopecia areata.

The gene calls are TRBV29-1 and TRBJ1-4; TRBD1 might be the D (5 bases). This CDR3 contains 13 residues. The germline V gene encodes CDR1 SQVTM and CDR2 ANQGSEA. V lost 3 bases, J lost 8 bases, and 13 bases lay in between. The CDR3, as DNA: TGCAGCGTTGATGGGTTAGGGGAGGAAAAACTGTTTTTT. Translating gives CSVDGLGEEKLFF.

J is TRBJ1-1 and V is TRBV11-1; no definite D call. Looked up from germline, CDR1 is SGHAT and CDR2 is FQDESV (reference sequence). The CDR3 consists of 13 residues. With 5 bases removed from V and 0 bases from J, the gap between germline ends came to 7 bases. The CDR3 coding sequence is TGTGCCAGCAGCCCGACCGTGAACACTGAAGCTTTCTTT. Protein product: CASSPTVNTEAFF.

This clone was seen once. Mismatch with germline at one junction end may stem from a read error. The V and J genes are TRBV30 and TRBJ1-2; D remains unclear. The CDR3 is 14 residues long. The germline CDR1 and CDR2 sequences are GTSNPN and SVGIG (reference sequence). CDR3 in DNA: TGTGCCTGGAGTCCCAACACTGAATACTACGGCTACACCTTC. Amino acids: CAWSPNTEYYGYTF.

V gene TRBV5-1 combines with J gene TRBJ2-7; tentatively, D is TRBD1 or TRBD2 (5 bases each). The CDR3 length is 14 residues. CDR1 is SGHRS, CDR2 YFSETQ, per germline. V was clipped by 5 bases and J by 0 bases, with 12 bases between them. The CDR3 region has the DNA TGCGCCAGCAGGGCCGACGGGGCCTCCTACGAGCAGTACTTC. This codes for CASRADGASYEQYF.

This chain connects TRBV25-1 to TRBJ1-1; D unresolved. The CDR3 has 13 amino acids. V dropped 7 bases and J dropped 3 bases, with 12 bases sitting between them. CDR1 and CDR2 (germline): MGHDK, SYGVNS. The CDR3 DNA follows: TGTGCCAGCATCCCCCCGACTCACACTGAAGCTTTCTTT. Its translation is CASIPPTHTEAFF. Together with reference TRBV25-1 and TRBJ1-1, the CDR3 gives the full variable domain: EADIYQTPRYLVIGTGKKITLECSQTMGHDKMYWYQQDPGMELHLIHYSYGVNSTEKGDLSSESTVSRIRTEHFPLTLESARPSHTSQYLCASIPPTHTEAFFGQGTRLTVV.

This sequence joins TRBV29-1 and TRBJ2-1; D may be TRBD1 (6 bases). In germline, CDR1 is SQVTM, CDR2 ANQGSEA. The CDR3 loop spans 14 amino acids. V was trimmed by 3 bases and J by 4 bases, leaving 13 bases between them. CDR3 region: CSVDAGQRYNEQFF. CDR3 DNA sequence: TGCAGCGTTGATGCAGGACAGAGGTACAATGAGCAGTTCTTC.

The chain recombines TRBV27 with TRBJ2-1, with no clear D. V dropped 10 bases and J dropped 3 bases, with 13 bases sitting between them. CDR1 is MNHEY and CDR2 is SMNVEV in the germline V gene (reference sequence). The CDR3 is 13 residues long. As DNA, the CDR3 is TGTGCCAAAGTCGGACGTGTCTACAATGAGCAGTTCTTC. It yields the protein CAKVGRVYNEQFF.

The V and J genes are TRBV29-1 and TRBJ2-7; D remains ambiguous. This CDR3 comprises 13 residues. V was shortened by 1 base and J by 2 bases, with 9 bases between the two germline ends. Germline-derived CDR1 and CDR2 are SQVTM and ANQGSEA. CDR3 in amino acids: CSVEATEPYEQYF. The CDR3 coding sequence is TGCAGCGTTGAAGCCACAGAGCCCTACGAGCAGTACTTC.